The clone carrying this TCR beta chain has just a few counts. Trimming removed 3 bases from V and 2 bases from J; junction bases left unmatched: 4. The CDR3 spans 14 residues. Germline V gives CDR1 LGHNA, CDR2 YSLEER. RNA totalling about 0.5 to 1 ug underwent reverse transcription with random hexamers. Amplification of TCR beta CDR3 across 54 Vbeta and 13 Jbeta was performed with immunoSEQ multiplex PCR. TCRdb re-derived calls from the immunoSEQ multiplex PCR reads in MiXCR, one entry per CDR3 protein. The sample records about 60,000 distinct CDR3 sequences, over 85% being singletons. Peripheral blood CD8+ and CD4+ T cells were profiled by TCR beta sequencing. The individuals used as controls were healthy donors who had been matched for both age and sex. Negative isolation was used for CD8+ and CD4+ T cells, and FACS enrichment was applied to TEMRA cells. The record originates from a study of CD8 T cells in Susac syndrome.

The chain is built from TRBV4-3 and TRBJ2-7, with 7 bases identical to TRBD1. The receptor was isolated from a human donor in good health. The sequenced sample consisted of CD8+ T cells from PBMCs. The CDR3 nucleotides are TGCGCCAGCAGCCAGTTGACAGGGACCTACGAGCAGTACTTC. Its protein is CASSQLTGTYEQYF.